The entry below describes one T cell receptor (beta chain). Its specificity is not known. Sequenced by immunoSEQ multiplex PCR; TCRdb stores in-frame clones only, minus some. The sample gives fewer than 10,000 clones, 97% of which show up once; around 0.23% is in the top ten. This entry comes from a study of graft-versus-host responses after intestinal transplantation. Study-wide context: All of the recipients had induction that used anti-thymocyte globulin, then tacrolimus and steroids for 2 to 3 years.

Study-wide results and caveats: Peak GvH clone levels in circulation were associated with early post-transplant HvG declines. Present in recipient marrow, GvH clones included some that appeared first in ileum or blood.

This CDR3 region has 15 residues. Trimming took 5 bases from V and 3 from J; bases not matched to a gene: 5. Germline-derived CDR1 and CDR2 are SGHVS and FQNEAQ. The sequence derives from a human patient who received an intestinal transplant, so some T cells may come from the graft donor. This chain links TRBV7-8 with TRBJ2-1, with TRBD1 identical over 9 bases. Specimen: PBMCs, collected 23 days after intestinal transplant. The CDR3 loop is CASSPGTGNYNEQFF. The CDR3 DNA sequence: TGTGCCAGCAGCCCGGGGACAGGGAACTACAATGAGCAGTTCTTC.